This record covers a single TCR beta chain. This sample was included in a study of memory CD4+ T cells and cytomegalovirus serostatus. Data came from immunoSEQ multiplex PCR; TCRdb stores just in-frame clones and leaves some out. In the table there are tens of thousands of clones, roughly 79% of which are singletons. Single viable CD3+CD4+CD8-CD45RO+ cells were sorted as the memory CD4+ T cells. V lost 1 base and J lost 6, with 17 bases in between. CDR1 and CDR2 from the germline V gene are LGHNA and YSLEER. The CDR3 is made up of 16 amino acids. The chain uses TRBV4-3 and TRBJ2-3, with D perhaps matching TRBD2 (5 bases). This receptor was taken from an adult in good health and CMV-seronegative. Sequencing used memory CD4+ T cells from blood. The DNA of the CDR3 is TGCGCCAGCAGCCAAGGGGTGCGGGCCTCTGACGATACGCAGTATTTT. Its protein is CASSQGVRASDDTQYF.